This section outlines one T cell receptor beta chain sequence together with its context. This entry is derived from a study of CD8 T cells in Susac syndrome. After extraction with the RNeasy kit, about 0.5 to 1 ug of the RNA was reverse transcribed using random hexamers. It was immunoSEQ multiplex PCR that amplified TCR beta CDR3 across 54 Vbeta and 13 Jbeta. Using its own MiXCR run on the immunoSEQ multiplex PCR reads, TCRdb lists one record per CDR3 protein. The sample consists of 400,000 or so distinct CDR3 sequences, 85% to 90% of them appearing once. Germline V gene sequence: CDR1 MGHRA, CDR2 YSYEKL. V was pared by 3 bases and J by 0 bases, with 6 bases of the junction left unmatched. The CDR3 is made up of 16 amino acids. Sequencing of TCR beta covered CD8+ and CD4+ T cells obtained from blood. The multiple sclerosis controls were treatment-naive patients, and their relapsing-remitting disease was stable or active. Negative magnetic isolation gave CD8+ and CD4+ cells; FACS enriched CD8+ TEMRA.

The sequenced material came from CD8+ T cells from PBMCs. V usage is TRBV4-1 and J usage is TRBJ2-7, with 9 bases matching TRBD1. The sequence was collected from a human donor with multiple sclerosis. CDR3 coding DNA: TGCGCCAGCAGCCAGGACAGGGGAGGAATCTCCTACGAGCAGTACTTC. Its translation: CASSQDRGGISYEQYF.